One and the same sample provided the 3 T cell receptor beta chains below, sequenced in a study of cytotoxic CD8 clonotypes in ibrutinib-treated CLL (dated by TCRdb to the early 2020s). The time point label here, explained by the study, means: approximately eleven months on ibrutinib. Library construction relied on the immunoSEQ multiplex PCR assay. Drawn from immuneACCESS, this table holds only the in-frame rearrangements with V and J called that TCRdb kept. Clones are partly lost; checked studies trace under half to an unresolved V gene and leave the rest unexplained. In this sample the table shows about 85,000 clones, around 79% of which occur a single time. The ten largest account for roughly 4.8% of the sample. The sample consisted of PBMCs, taken after 12 months of ibrutinib treatment. The receptors were sampled from a human donor with chronic lymphocytic leukemia.

The chain joins TRBV14 to TRBJ1-3; D is unresolved. CDR1 and CDR2 (germline): SGHDN, FVKESK. The germline V and J ends were trimmed by 2 bases and 0 bases, with 8 bases remaining between them. The CDR3 is made up of 15 amino acids. CDR3 DNA: TGTGCCAGCAGCCAATCGGTCGCCTCTGGAAACACCATATATTTT. This sequence encodes CASSQSVASGNTIYF.

The chain employs TRBV27 and TRBJ2-1; the D gene could be TRBD1 or TRBD2 (5 bases each). Trimming took 1 base from V and 8 from J, leaving 9 bases between them. The CDR3 length is 13 residues. CDR1 is MNHEY, CDR2 SMNVEV, per germline (reference sequence). CDR3 amino acids: CASSLLLGHEQFF. The CDR3 DNA sequence: TGTGCCAGCAGTTTATTATTGGGACATGAGCAGTTCTTC.

This rearrangement joins TRBV7-3 to TRBJ2-1; TRBD2 agrees at 10 bases. The CDR3 is 16 amino acids. CDR1 and CDR2 from the germline V gene are SGHTA and FQGTGA. V gave up 5 bases and J gave up 8 bases; unmatched junction bases: 12. The chain's CDR3 is CASSPRVLAGVDEQFF. CDR3 in DNA: TGTGCCAGCAGCCCACGGGTGCTAGCGGGGGTGGATGAGCAGTTCTTC.